The 2 T cell receptor beta chains presented below share a single source sample, sequenced in a study of cytomegalovirus exposure and HLA in healthy donors. 60 Vbeta and 13 Jbeta primers were used in PCR. The assay was immunoSEQ multiplex PCR, and TCRdb's table has in-frame clones only and misses some. In the table there are some 160,000 clones, 65% to 85% of which are singletons. Source material: PBMCs. The receptors shown here come from a man aged 45 to 65 in good health and CMV-seropositive.

This sequence joins TRBV28 and TRBJ1-4; no definite D call. Germline CDR1 is MDHEN and CDR2 is SYDVKM. Trimming removed 3 bases at V and 2 bases at J, with 7 bases between. The CDR3 spans 14 residues. The chain's CDR3 is CASSFGLTNEKLFF. In nucleotides, the CDR3 is TGTGCCAGCAGTTTTGGGCTGACTAATGAAAAACTGTTTTTT.

The chain uses TRBV5-1 and TRBJ2-1; 7 bases match TRBD1. V gave up 3 bases and J gave up 4 bases; unmatched junction bases: 10. CDR1 is SGHRS and CDR2 is YFSETQ in the germline V gene. CDR3 length: 16 residues. The CDR3 spells CASSSVTSGQYNEQFF. Written as DNA, the CDR3 is TGCGCCAGCAGCTCGGTAACATCGGGACAGTACAATGAGCAGTTCTTC.